Listed below are T cell receptor beta chains from one sample, sequenced in a study of blood T cells in healthy people across ages. TCRdb re-called the 5' RACE reads with MiXCR, one entry per CDR3 protein. This table holds 550,000 to 800,000 distinct CDR3 sequences, roughly 32% found once. The sample comprised blood. These receptors were taken from a woman older than 75 in good health. Each CDR3 is given with its conserved first and last residue. D genes are given only for firm matches. Only part of the rows carry a size: once, few, many, or a class if the clone is expanded.

j_call d_call v_call clone_size cdr3_nt cdr3_aa
TRBJ2-6 TRBD1 TRBV20-1 NA TGCAGTGCTAGCCTCGGGACAGGGGGCTCTGAGGCCAACGTCCTGGCTTTC CSASLGTGGSEANVLAF
TRBJ2-5 NA TRBV27 NA TGTGCCAGCAGTCCGGGCCCGAGGGGGACCCAGTACTTC CASSPGPRGTQYF
TRBJ1-2 NA TRBV7-9 many TGTGCCAGCAGTTTAGAACCGAAAGCTAACTATGGCTACACCTTC CASSLEPKANYGYTF
TRBJ1-1 NA TRBV4-1 many TGCGCCAGCAGCCACACTGGACACCTGAACACTGAAGCTTTCTTT CASSHTGHLNTEAFF
TRBJ2-1 TRBD2 TRBV20-1 NA TGCAGTGTCGCCCGGACTAGCGGATACAATGAGCAGTTCTTC CSVARTSGYNEQFF
TRBJ2-3 TRBD2 TRBV9 many TGTGCCAGCAGCGTCTCCGGTGGCGGGGGGGCCCTCCAGAACACGGATACGCAGTATTTT CASSVSGGGGALQNTDTQYF
TRBJ1-1 NA TRBV10-3 few TGTGCCATCAGTGAGGGGTCTGGGTGGGACACTGAAGCTTTCTTT CAISEGSGWDTEAFF
TRBJ1-2 TRBD1 TRBV6-1 NA TGTGCCAGCAGTGGCAAGGACAGGCGAAACTATGGCTACACCTTC CASSGKDRRNYGYTF
TRBJ1-1 NA TRBV6-1 NA TGTGCCTGCAGTGAACTCAGAAGTTCGCAAATGAACACTGAAGCTTTCTTT CACSELRSSQMNTEAFF
TRBJ2-7 NA TRBV28 many TGTGCCAGCAGTTTACAGGGAATAACCTACGAGCAGTACTTC CASSLQGITYEQYF
TRBJ2-3 NA TRBV7-9 many TGTGCCAGCAGCCGGACAGCCACAGATACGCAGTATTTT CASSRTATDTQYF
TRBJ1-6 NA TRBV5-6 many TGTGCCAGCAGCTGGATACAGGGAAAGAATTCACCCCTCCACTTT CASSWIQGKNSPLHF
TRBJ2-7 NA TRBV20-1 many TGCAGTGCTAGAGATTCCTCAGCGGTTTACGAGCAGTACTTC CSARDSSAVYEQYF
TRBJ1-1 TRBD1 TRBV20-1 NA TGCAGTGCTGCGGGACAGGGGAACACTGAAGCTTTCTTT CSAAGQGNTEAFF
TRBJ2-1 TRBD2 TRBV20-1 many TGCAGTGCCCCCTCTCTAGCGGGGGGGCCTAATGAGCAGTTCTTC CSAPSLAGGPNEQFF
TRBJ2-7 NA TRBV6-1 many TGTGCCAGCAGTGAAGCGTTTTTAGACGGAACCTACGAGCAGTACTTC CASSEAFLDGTYEQYF
TRBJ2-3 TRBD1 TRBV20-1 few TGCAGTGCATACTACAGGGGGACCACAGGTACGCAGTATTTT CSAYYRGTTGTQYF
TRBJ1-6 TRBD1 TRBV7-6 many TGTGCCAGCAGCTCAGGGGGAAGCTCCTATAATTCACCCCTCCACTTT CASSSGGSSYNSPLHF
TRBJ2-5 NA TRBV20-1 many TGCAGTGCTAGAACAGGCCAAGAGACCCAGTACTTC CSARTGQETQYF
TRBJ2-1 NA TRBV7-9 NA TGTGCCAGCAGCCCCGGGGCTAGACAGTTCTTC CASSPGARQFF
TRBJ2-7 TRBD1 TRBV5-1 many TGCGCCAGCAGCCCGAGGGGGCTGGAGCAGTACTTC CASSPRGLEQYF
TRBJ2-5 NA TRBV5-1 NA TGCGCCAGCAGCTTGCCCTCGCGGGAGACCCAGTACTTC CASSLPSRETQYF
TRBJ2-3 NA TRBV30 many TGTGCCTGGAGTAAAAACGGGGCCACAGATACGCAGTATTTT CAWSKNGATDTQYF
TRBJ2-2 NA TRBV4-1 many TGCGCCAGCAGCCAAGATCCGGGGGGCCCGAACACCGGGGAGCTGTTTTTT CASSQDPGGPNTGELFF
TRBJ1-1 NA TRBV5-1 NA TGCGCCAGCAGTTTCAGGGGTTCGAACACTGAAGCTTTCTTT CASSFRGSNTEAFF
TRBJ2-7 TRBD1 TRBV7-2 many TGTGCCAGCAGCCCTTTCCCACAGGGGGCGTACGAGCAGTACTTC CASSPFPQGAYEQYF
TRBJ1-1 NA TRBV20-1 NA TGCAGTGCCCAGACGGCACTTACTACGAACACTGAAGCTTTCTTT CSAQTALTTNTEAFF
TRBJ1-3 TRBD1 TRBV15 NA TGTGCCACCAGCAGACCCGGACAGGCTCTTCCCAACACCATATATTTT CATSRPGQALPNTIYF
TRBJ2-1 NA TRBV20-1 NA TGCAGTGCTTTTAGGACGCACTCCTACAATGAGCAGTTCTTC CSAFRTHSYNEQFF
TRBJ2-5 NA TRBV7-9 NA TGTGCCAGCAGCCCATTCGGGACGGTTGGAGAGACCCAGTACTTC CASSPFGTVGETQYF
TRBJ1-3 TRBD1 TRBV6-5 NA TGTGCCAGCAGTTACGAGGGGGCCTCTGGAAACACCATATATTTT CASSYEGASGNTIYF
TRBJ2-1 NA TRBV7-2 NA TGTGCCAGCACCTCCATTAGCTCCTACAATGAGCAGTTCTTC CASTSISSYNEQFF
TRBJ2-6 NA TRBV6-1 NA TGTGCCAGCAACCAACCTCCGCGGCGGCGGACCGGGGCCAACGTCCTGACTTTC CASNQPPRRRTGANVLTF
TRBJ2-7 TRBD1 TRBV4-1 many TGCGCCAGCAGCCAAGTCCACCTCGACAGGGGGCTTCACTACGAGCAGTACTTC CASSQVHLDRGLHYEQYF
TRBJ1-3 NA TRBV9 NA TGTGCCAGCACCCTAGGTGGGGGCAGATCCCTCTCTGGAAACACCATATATTTT CASTLGGGRSLSGNTIYF
TRBJ1-2 NA TRBV4-2 many TGTGCCAGCAGCCATGGGGAGCCTGACCATGGCTACACCTTC CASSHGEPDHGYTF
TRBJ2-3 NA TRBV9 many TGTGCCAGCAGCGAGAGTTACACAGATACGCAGTATTTT CASSESYTDTQYF
TRBJ2-1 TRBD2 TRBV6-5 few TGTGCCAGCAGTTACAATGGCGGGAGTAACAATGAGCAGTTCTTC CASSYNGGSNNEQFF
TRBJ2-1 NA TRBV5-1 many TGCGCCAGCAGCTTGGAGGCTAGGGAGCAGTTCTTC CASSLEAREQFF
TRBJ2-2 NA TRBV7-2 many TGTGCCAGCAGCTTAGCTCAGTACACCGGGGAGCTGTTTTTT CASSLAQYTGELFF
TRBJ1-4 TRBD1 TRBV29-1 many TGCAGCGTTGACCTGACAGGGGGGAATGAAAAACTGTTTTTT CSVDLTGGNEKLFF
TRBJ1-1 NA TRBV10-3 many TGTGCCATCACCAGGGACCGGGCCCCTCCCGGCACTGAAGCTTTCTTT CAITRDRAPPGTEAFF
TRBJ2-7 NA TRBV6-2/TRBV6-3 many TGTGCCAGCAGTTACTCAGGTTCCCTCTCCTACGAGCAGTACTTC CASSYSGSLSYEQYF
TRBJ1-2 NA TRBV29-1 many TGCAGCGCCGTTAGGAGCCGGGGCTATGGCTACACCTTC CSAVRSRGYGYTF
TRBJ2-1 TRBD1 TRBV27 few TGTGCCAGCAGTGACCGACAGGGGGGGAACAATGAGCAGTTCTTC CASSDRQGGNNEQFF
TRBJ1-5 TRBD1 TRBV20-1 many TGCAGTGCAAGCGACAGGGCGACTAGCAATCAGCCCCAGCATTTT CSASDRATSNQPQHF
TRBJ1-1 NA TRBV9 few TGTGCCAGCAGCCCGACGTCGCTACAGGGTGAAGCTTTCTTT CASSPTSLQGEAFF
TRBJ2-1 TRBD1 TRBV6-4 NA TGTGCCAGCAGTGCCATGGGAACAGGGGGTCGCGGCTACAATGAGCAGTTCTTC CASSAMGTGGRGYNEQFF
TRBJ1-1 TRBD1 TRBV12-3/TRBV12-4 many TGTGCCAGCACCTTGGGACAGACACTGAAGAAAGCTTTCTTT CASTLGQTLKKAFF
TRBJ2-3 NA TRBV20-1 few TGCAGTGGTTTAAACCCGGGATCCGGGCCAGATACGCAGTATTTT CSGLNPGSGPDTQYF
TRBJ1-1 NA TRBV20-1 NA TGCAGTGCTAGAGATATGGGGCGCACTGAAGCTTTCTTT CSARDMGRTEAFF
TRBJ1-2 NA TRBV20-1 NA TGCAGTGCGAGAACACAGGGTAGGAACTATGGCTACACCTTC CSARTQGRNYGYTF
TRBJ2-4 NA TRBV5-1 many TGCGCCAGCAGCTTGGAGCCACCGGCTACCAAAAACATTCAGTACTTC CASSLEPPATKNIQYF
TRBJ1-2 NA TRBV12-5 many TGTGCTAGTGGTTTGGTACCTCAGACCGCAGGCTACACCTTC CASGLVPQTAGYTF
TRBJ1-1 NA TRBV4-2 few TGTGCCAGCAGCCAAGAGCAAAGGGACACTGAAGCTTTCTTT CASSQEQRDTEAFF
TRBJ2-7 NA TRBV6-5 few TGTGCCAGCAGCGTTGGGGGGACATCCTACAATGAGCAGTACTTC CASSVGGTSYNEQYF
TRBJ2-5 NA TRBV9 NA TGTGCCAGCAGCGTAGCTACAGTGAGGGGTGAGACCCAGTACTTC CASSVATVRGETQYF
TRBJ2-1 NA TRBV28 NA TGTGCCAGCAGTTTAAGGGCGGGACTTGCTAACAATGAGCAGTTCTTC CASSLRAGLANNEQFF